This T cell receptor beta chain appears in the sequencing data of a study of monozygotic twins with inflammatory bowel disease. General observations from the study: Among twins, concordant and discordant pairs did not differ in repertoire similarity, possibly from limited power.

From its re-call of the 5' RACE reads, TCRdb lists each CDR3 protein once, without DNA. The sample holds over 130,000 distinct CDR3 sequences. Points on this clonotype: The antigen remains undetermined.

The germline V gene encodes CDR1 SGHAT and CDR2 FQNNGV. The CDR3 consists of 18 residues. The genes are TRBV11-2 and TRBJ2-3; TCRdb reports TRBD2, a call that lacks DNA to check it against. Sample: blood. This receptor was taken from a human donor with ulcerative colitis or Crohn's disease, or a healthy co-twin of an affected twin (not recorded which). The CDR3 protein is CASSPRARGGGLSDTQYF.